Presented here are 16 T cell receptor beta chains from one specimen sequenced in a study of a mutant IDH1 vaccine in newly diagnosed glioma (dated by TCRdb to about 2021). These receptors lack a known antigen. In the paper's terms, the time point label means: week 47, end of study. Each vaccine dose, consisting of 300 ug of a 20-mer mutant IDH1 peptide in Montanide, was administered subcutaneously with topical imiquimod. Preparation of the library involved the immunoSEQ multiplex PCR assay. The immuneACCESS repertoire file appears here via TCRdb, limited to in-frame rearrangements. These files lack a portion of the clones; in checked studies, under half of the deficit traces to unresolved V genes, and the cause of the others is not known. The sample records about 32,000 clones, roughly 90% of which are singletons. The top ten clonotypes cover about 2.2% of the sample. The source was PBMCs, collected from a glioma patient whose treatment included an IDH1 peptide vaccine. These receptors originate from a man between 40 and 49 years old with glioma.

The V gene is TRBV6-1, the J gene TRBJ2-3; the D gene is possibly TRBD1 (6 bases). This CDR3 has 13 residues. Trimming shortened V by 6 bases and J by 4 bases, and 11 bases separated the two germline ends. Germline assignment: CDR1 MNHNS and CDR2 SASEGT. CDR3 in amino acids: CASSLTGPDTQYF. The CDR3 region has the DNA TGTGCCAGCAGCTTAACAGGGCCAGATACGCAGTATTTT.

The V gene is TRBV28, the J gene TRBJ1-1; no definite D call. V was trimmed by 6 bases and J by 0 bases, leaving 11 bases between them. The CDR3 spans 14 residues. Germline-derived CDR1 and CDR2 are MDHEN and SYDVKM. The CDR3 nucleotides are TGTGCCAGCAGCTTGGGAGATATGAACACTGAAGCTTTCTTT. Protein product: CASSLGDMNTEAFF.

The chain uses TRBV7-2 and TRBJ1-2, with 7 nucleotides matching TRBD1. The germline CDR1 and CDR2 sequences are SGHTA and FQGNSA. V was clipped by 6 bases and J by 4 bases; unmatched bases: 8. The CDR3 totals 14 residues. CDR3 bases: TGTGCCAGCAGGGAAGGGGGCCTCGGCTATGGCTACACCTTC. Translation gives CASREGGLGYGYTF.

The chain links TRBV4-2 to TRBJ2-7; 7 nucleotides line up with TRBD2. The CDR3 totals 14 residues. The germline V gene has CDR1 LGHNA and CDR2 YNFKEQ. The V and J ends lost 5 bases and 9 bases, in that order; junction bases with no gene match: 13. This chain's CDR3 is CASSSWTGVAGQYF. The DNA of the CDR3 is TGTGCCAGCAGCTCCTGGACGGGAGTAGCGGGGCAGTACTTC.

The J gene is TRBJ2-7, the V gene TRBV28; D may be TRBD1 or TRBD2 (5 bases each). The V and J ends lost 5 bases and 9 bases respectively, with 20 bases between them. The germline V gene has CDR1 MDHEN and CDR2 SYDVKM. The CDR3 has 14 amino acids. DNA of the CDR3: TGTGCCAGCAGTGCTGACCGGGACCTACCGAGGCAGTACGTC. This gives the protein CASSADRDLPRQYV.

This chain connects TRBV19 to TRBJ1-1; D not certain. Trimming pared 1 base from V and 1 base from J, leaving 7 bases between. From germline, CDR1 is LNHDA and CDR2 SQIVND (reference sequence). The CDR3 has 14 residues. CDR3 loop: CASSIGPRNTEAFF. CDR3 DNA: TGTGCCAGTAGTATAGGGCCCAGGAACACTGAAGCTTTCTTT.

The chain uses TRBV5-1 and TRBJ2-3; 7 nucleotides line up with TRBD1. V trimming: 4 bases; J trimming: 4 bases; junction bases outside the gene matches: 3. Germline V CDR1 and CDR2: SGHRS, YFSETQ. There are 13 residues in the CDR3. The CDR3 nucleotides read TGCGCCAGCAGCGAACAGGGGTCAGATACGCAGTATTTT. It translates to CASSEQGSDTQYF. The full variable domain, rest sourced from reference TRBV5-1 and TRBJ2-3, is KAGVTQTPRYLIKTRGQQVTLSCSPISGHRSVSWYQQTPGQGLQFLFEYFSETQRNKGNFPGRFSGRQFSNSRSEMNVSTLELGDSALYLCASSEQGSDTQYFGPGTRLTVL.

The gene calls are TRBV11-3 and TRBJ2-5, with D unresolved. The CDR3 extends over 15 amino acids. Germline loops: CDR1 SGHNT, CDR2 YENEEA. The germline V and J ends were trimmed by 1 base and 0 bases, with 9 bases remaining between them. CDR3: CASSLGVADQETQYF. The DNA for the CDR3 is TGTGCCAGCAGCTTAGGGGTGGCAGACCAAGAGACCCAGTACTTC.

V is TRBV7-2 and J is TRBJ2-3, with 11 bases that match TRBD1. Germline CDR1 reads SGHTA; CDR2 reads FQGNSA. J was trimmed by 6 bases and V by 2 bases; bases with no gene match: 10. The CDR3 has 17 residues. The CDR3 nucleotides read TGTGCCAGCAGCTTAAACCCCGGACAGGGGGCTTGGGATACGCAGTATTTT. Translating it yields CASSLNPGQGAWDTQYF.

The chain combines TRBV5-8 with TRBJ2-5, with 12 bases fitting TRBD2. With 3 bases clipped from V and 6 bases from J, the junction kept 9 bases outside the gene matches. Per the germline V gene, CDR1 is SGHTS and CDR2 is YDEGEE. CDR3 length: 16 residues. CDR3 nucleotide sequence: TGTGCCAGCAGCTCAAGACTAGCGGGAGTTCAGAAGACCCAGTACTTC. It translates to CASSSRLAGVQKTQYF.

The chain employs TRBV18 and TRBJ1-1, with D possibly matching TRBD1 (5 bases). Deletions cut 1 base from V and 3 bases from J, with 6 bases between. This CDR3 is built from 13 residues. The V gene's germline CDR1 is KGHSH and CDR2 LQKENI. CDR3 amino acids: CASSPRGDTEAFF. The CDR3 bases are TGTGCCAGCTCACCACGGGGGGACACTGAAGCTTTCTTT.

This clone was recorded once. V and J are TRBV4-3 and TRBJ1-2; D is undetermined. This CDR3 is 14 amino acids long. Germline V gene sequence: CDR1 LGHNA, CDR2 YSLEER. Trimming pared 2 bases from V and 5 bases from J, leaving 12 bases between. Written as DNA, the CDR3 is TGCGCCAGCAGCCAATTAAACGATCGGTATGGCTACACCTTC. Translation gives CASSQLNDRYGYTF.

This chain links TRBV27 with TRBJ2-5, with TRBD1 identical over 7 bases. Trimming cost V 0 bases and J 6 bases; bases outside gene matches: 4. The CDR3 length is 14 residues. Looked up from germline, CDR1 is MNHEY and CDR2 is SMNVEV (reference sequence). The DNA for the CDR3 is TGTGCCAGCAGTTTATCAGGGGGCTTAAAGACCCAGTACTTC. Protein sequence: CASSLSGGLKTQYF.

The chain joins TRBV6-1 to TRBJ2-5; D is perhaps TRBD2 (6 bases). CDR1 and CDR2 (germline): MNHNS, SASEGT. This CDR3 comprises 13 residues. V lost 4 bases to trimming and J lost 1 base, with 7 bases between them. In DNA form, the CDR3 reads TGTGCCAGCAGTGGCGGGATCCAAGAGACCCAGTACTTC. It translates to CASSGGIQETQYF.

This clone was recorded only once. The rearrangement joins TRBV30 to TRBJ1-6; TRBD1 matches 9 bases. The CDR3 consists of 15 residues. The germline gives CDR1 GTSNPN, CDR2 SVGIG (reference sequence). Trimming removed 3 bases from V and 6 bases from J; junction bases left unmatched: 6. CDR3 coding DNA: TGTGCCTGGAGACAGGGGGCGGGAGGTAATTCACCCCTCCACTTT. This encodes CAWRQGAGGNSPLHF.

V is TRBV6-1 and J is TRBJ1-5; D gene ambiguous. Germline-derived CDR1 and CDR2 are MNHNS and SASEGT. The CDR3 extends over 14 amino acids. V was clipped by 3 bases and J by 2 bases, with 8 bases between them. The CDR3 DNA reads TGTGCCAGCAGTGAGAATTGGGGCAATCAGCCCCAGCATTTT. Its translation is CASSENWGNQPQHF.